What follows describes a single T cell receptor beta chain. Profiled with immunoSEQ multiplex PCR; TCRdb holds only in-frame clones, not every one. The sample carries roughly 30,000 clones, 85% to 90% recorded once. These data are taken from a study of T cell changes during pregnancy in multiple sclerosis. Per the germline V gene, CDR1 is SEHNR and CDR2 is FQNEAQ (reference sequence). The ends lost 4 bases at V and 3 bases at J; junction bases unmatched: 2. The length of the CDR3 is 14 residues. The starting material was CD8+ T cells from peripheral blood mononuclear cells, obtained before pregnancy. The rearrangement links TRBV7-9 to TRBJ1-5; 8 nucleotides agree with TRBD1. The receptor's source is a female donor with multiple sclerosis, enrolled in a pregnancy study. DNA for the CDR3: TGTGCCAGCAGCTCGACAGGGGACAATCAGCCCCAGCATTTT. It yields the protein CASSSTGDNQPQHF.